This entry concerns a single TCR beta chain. Sequencing used immunoSEQ multiplex PCR; TCRdb keeps in-frame clones, though not all of them. Of some 150,000 clones listed, about 90% were seen once; the top ten hold about 7.6%. This entry belongs to a study of control samples from healthy donors and cancer patients. V was shortened by 0 bases and J by 4 bases, with 12 bases between the two germline ends. The CDR3 covers 15 residues. Per the germline V gene, CDR1 is MNHEY and CDR2 is SVGAGI. The V gene is TRBV6-5, the J gene TRBJ1-1; D unresolved. The clonotype was recovered from a man in his late teens or twenties in good health. The sample taken for sequencing was blood. The DNA for the CDR3 is TGTGCCAGCAGTTACTCGGAAGACCTAGGCACTGAAGCTTTCTTT. Its protein is CASSYSEDLGTEAFF.